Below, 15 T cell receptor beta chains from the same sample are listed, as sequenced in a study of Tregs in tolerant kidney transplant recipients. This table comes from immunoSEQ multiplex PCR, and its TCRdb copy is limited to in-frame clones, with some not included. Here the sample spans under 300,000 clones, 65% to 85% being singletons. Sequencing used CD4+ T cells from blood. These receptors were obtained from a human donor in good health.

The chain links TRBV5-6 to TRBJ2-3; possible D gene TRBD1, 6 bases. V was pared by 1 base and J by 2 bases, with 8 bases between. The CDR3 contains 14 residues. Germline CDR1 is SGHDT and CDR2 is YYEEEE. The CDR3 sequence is CASSLPGDTDTQYF. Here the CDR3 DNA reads TGTGCCAGCAGCTTGCCAGGGGACACAGATACGCAGTATTTT.

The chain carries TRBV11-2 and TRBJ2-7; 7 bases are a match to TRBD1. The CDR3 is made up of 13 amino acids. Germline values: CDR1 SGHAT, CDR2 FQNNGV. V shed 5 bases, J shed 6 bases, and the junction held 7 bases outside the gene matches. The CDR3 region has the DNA TGTGCCAGCAGCCCCCCGACAGGGTTCGAGCAGTACTTC. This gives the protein CASSPPTGFEQYF.

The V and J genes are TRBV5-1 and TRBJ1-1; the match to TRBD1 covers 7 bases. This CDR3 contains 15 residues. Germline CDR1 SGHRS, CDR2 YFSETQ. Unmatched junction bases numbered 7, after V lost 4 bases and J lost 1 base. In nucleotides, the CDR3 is TGCGCCAGCAGCCCTCCAACAGGGGCGAACACTGAAGCTTTCTTT. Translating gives CASSPPTGANTEAFF.

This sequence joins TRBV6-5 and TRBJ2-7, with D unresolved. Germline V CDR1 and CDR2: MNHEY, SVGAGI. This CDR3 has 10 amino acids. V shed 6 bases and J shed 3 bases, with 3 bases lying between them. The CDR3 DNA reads TGTGCCAGCAGGGGCTACGAGCAGTACTTC. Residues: CASRGYEQYF.

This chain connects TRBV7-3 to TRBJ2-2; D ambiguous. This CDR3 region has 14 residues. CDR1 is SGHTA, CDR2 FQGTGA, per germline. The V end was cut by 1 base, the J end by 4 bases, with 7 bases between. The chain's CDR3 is CASSLMLSTGELFF. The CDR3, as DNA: TGTGCCAGCAGCTTAATGCTGAGCACCGGGGAGCTGTTTTTT. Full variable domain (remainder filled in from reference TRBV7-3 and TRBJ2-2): GAGVSQTPSNKVTEKGKYVELRCDPISGHTALYWYRQSLGQGPEFLIYFQGTGAADDSGLPNDRFFAVRPEGSVSTLKIQRTERGDSAVYLCASSLMLSTGELFFGEGSRLTVL.

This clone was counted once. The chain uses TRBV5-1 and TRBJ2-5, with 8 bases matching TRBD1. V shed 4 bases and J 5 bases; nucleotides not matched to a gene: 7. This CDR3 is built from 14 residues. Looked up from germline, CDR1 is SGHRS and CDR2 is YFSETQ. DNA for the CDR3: TGCGCCAGCAGCGCAGGACAGGGCTCGGAGACCCAGTACTTC. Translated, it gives CASSAGQGSETQYF. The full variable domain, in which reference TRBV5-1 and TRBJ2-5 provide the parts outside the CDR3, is KAGVTQTPRYLIKTRGQQVTLSCSPISGHRSVSWYQQTPGQGLQFLFEYFSETQRNKGNFPGRFSGRQFSNSRSEMNVSTLELGDSALYLCASSAGQGSETQYFGPGTRLLVL.

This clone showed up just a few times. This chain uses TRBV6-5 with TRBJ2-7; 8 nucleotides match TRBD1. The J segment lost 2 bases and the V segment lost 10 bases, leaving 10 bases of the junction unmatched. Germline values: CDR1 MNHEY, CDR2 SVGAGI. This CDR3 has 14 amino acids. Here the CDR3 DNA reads TGTGCCACCACCGGGACAGGTGAAACCTACGAGCAGTACTTC. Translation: CATTGTGETYEQYF.

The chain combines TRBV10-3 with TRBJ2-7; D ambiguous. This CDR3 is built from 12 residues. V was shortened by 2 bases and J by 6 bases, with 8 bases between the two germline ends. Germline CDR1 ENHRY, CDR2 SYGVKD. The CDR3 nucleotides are TGTGCCATCAGTGAGGTAGCAGGCGAGCAGTACTTC. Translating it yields CAISEVAGEQYF.

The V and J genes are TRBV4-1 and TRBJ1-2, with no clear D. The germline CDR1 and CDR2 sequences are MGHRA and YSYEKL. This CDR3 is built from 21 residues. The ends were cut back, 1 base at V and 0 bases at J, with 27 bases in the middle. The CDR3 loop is CASSQVPAVSYSSSANYGYTF. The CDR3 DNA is TGCGCCAGCAGCCAAGTTCCCGCGGTGTCGTACTCATCGTCGGCTAACTATGGCTACACCTTC.

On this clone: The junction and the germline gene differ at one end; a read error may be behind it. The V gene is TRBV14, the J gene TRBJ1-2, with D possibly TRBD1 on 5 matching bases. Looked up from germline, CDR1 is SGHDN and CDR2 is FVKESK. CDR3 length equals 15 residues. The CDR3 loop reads CASSQDYSGLAGYAF. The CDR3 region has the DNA TGTGCCAGCAGCCAAGATTACTCGGGACTGGCCGGCTACGCCTTC.

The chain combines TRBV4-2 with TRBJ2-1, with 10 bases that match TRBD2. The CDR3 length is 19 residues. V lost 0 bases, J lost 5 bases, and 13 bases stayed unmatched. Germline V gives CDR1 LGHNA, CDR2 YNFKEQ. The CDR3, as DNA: TGTGCCAGCAGCCAAGATCTTGTGGCTAGCGGGAGTCGGGACAATGAGCAGTTCTTC. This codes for CASSQDLVASGSRDNEQFF.

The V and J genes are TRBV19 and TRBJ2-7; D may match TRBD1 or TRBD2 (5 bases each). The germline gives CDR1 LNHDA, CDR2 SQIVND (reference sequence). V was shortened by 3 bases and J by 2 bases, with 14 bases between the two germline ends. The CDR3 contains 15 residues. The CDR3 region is CASSIYPGQAYEQYF. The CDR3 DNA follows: TGTGCCAGTAGTATTTATCCGGGGCAGGCCTACGAGCAGTACTTC.

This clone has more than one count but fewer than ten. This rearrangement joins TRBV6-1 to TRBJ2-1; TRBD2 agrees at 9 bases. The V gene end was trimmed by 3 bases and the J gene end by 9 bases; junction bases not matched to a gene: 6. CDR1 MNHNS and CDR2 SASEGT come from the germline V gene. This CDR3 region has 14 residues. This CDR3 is CASSDLGREGEQFF. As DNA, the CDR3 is TGTGCCAGCAGTGACCTGGGGCGGGAGGGTGAGCAGTTCTTC.

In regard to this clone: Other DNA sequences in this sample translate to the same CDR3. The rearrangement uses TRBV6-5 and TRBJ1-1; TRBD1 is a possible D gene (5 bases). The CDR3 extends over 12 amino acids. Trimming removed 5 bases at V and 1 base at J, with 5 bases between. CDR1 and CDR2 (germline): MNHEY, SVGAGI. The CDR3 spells CASSTGNTEAFF. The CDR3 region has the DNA TGTGCCAGCAGTACAGGGAACACTGAAGCTTTCTTT.

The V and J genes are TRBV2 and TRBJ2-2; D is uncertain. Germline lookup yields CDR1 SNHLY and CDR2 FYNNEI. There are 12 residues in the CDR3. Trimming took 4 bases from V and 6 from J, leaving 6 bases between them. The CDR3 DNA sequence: TGTGCCAGCAGTGCCTACGCCGGGGAGCTGTTTTTT. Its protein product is CASSAYAGELFF.